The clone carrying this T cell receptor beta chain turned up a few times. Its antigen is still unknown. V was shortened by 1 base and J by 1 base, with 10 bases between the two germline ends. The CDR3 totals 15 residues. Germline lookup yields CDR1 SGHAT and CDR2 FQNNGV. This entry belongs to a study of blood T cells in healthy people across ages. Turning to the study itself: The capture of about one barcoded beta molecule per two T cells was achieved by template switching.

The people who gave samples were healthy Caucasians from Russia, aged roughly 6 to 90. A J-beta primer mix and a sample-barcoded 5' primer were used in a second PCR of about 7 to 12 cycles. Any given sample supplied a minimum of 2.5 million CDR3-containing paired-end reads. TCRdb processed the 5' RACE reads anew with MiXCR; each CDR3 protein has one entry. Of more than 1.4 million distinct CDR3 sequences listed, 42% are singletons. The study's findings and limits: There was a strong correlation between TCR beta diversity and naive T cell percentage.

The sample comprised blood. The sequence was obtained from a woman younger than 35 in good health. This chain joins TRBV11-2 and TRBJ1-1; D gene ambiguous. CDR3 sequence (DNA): TGTGCCAGCAGCTTAGTAATCCCCACGAACACTGAAGCTTTCTTT. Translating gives CASSLVIPTNTEAFF. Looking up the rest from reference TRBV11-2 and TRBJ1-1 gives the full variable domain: EAGVAQSPRYKIIEKRQSVAFWCNPISGHATLYWYQQILGQGPKLLIQFQNNGVVDDSQLPKDRFSAERLKGVDSTLKIQPAKLEDSAVYLCASSLVIPTNTEAFFGQGTRLTVV.